A selection of T cell receptor beta chains follows, all from one sample in a study of blood T cell repertoires in COVID-19. Method: immunoSEQ multiplex PCR; TCRdb's copy keeps in-frame clones and lacks some. The sample contains a few hundred thousand clones, more than 65% of which appear only once. The sample was peripheral blood. The origin of the receptors is a woman younger than 30 with acute or convalescent COVID-19. Both conserved end residues are part of each CDR3. D genes are given only for firm matches. A clone size is listed for some rows: how often the clone was seen (once, few, many), or a class if it is expanded.

>TRBD2|NA|TRBJ2-5|TRBV5-4
TGTGCCAGCAGCTTGGCTCCTAGCGGGTTCCAAGAGACCCAGTACTTC
CASSLAPSGFQETQYF
>NA|NA|TRBJ2-1|TRBV28
TGTGCCAGCAGCCCCCTTTTGGGGGCCCCTGAGCAGTTCTTC
CASSPLLGAPEQFF
>TRBD2|NA|TRBJ2-7|TRBV27
TGTGCCAGCAGTCCCAGGACTAGCGGGATGGGCGAGCAGTACTTC
CASSPRTSGMGEQYF
>TRBD1|NA|TRBJ2-5|TRBV30
TGTGCCTGGAGTGTAGCAGGGGGTGAGGAGACCCAGTACTTC
CAWSVAGGEETQYF
>NA|NA|TRBJ2-6|TRBV19
TGTGCCAGTAGTAACAGGGTGTCAGGGGCCAACGTCCTGACTTTC
CASSNRVSGANVLTF
>TRBD1|NA|TRBJ2-1|TRBV4-1
TGCGCCAGCAGCCATGGACAGGGGGCGCCTGGGAATGAGCAGTTCTTC
CASSHGQGAPGNEQFF
>NA|few|TRBJ1-2|TRBV5-1
TGCGCCAGCAGCTCCGACTCCATTGGGGGGTATAAGGGCTACACCTTC
CASSSDSIGGYKGYTF
>NA|NA|TRBJ2-2|TRBV24-1
TGTGCCACCAGTGACCCCAATAGCAGGGACGGGGAGCTGTTTTTT
CATSDPNSRDGELFF
>NA|NA|TRBJ2-1|TRBV24-1
TGTGCCACCCCCTACGACAATGAGCAGTTCTTC
CATPYDNEQFF
>NA|NA|TRBJ2-4|TRBV30
TGTGCCTGGAGTACCCTACCTAAACTAGCCAAAAACATTCAGTACTTC
CAWSTLPKLAKNIQYF
>TRBD2|once|TRBJ2-7|TRBV5-4
TGTGCCAGCAGCCCGGGGGGGGGACTAGCGCATCCCGAGCAGTACTTC
CASSPGGGLAHPEQYF
>NA|NA|TRBJ2-7|TRBV11-2
TGTGCCAGCAGCTTAGATAGGGGCGTCGGAACCTACGAGCAGTACTTC
CASSLDRGVGTYEQYF
>TRBD2|few|TRBJ2-3|TRBV12-3/TRBV12-4
TGTGCCAGCAGCCACAACCCGAGCGGGAGAGACTATTTT
CASSHNPSGRDYF
>NA|NA|TRBJ1-1|TRBV4-3
TGCGCCAGCACGGCACAGCTTACAAACACTGAAGCTTTCTTT
CASTAQLTNTEAFF
>NA|NA|TRBJ2-3|TRBV4-1
TGCGCCAGCAGCCAAGATCGAGAGAATACGCAGTATTTT
CASSQDRENTQYF
>TRBD2|NA|TRBJ2-3|TRBV5-1
TGCGCCAGCAGCCCGACTAGCGGGAGTGCAGATACGCAGTATTTT
CASSPTSGSADTQYF
>NA|NA|TRBJ1-1|TRBV6-5
TGTGCCAGCAGGGCGGAAATGAACACTGAAGCTTTCTTT
CASRAEMNTEAFF
>TRBD1|NA|TRBJ1-1|TRBV7-8
TGTGCCAGCAGCTCTCTCGAAGCCAGGGGGAGGTCTGAAGCTTTCTTT
CASSSLEARGRSEAFF
>NA|NA|TRBJ2-1|TRBV7-2
TGTGCCAGCAGCTTAACCCCAGGTAGCGGCAATGAGCAGTTCTTC
CASSLTPGSGNEQFF
>NA|NA|TRBJ2-7|TRBV10-3
TGTGCCACCCGACCGGCTTTTGACTCCGAGCAGTACTTC
CATRPAFDSEQYF
>NA|NA|TRBJ2-5|TRBV12-5
TGTGCTAGTGGTTTGTTCACAGTAGAGACCCAGTACTTC
CASGLFTVETQYF
>TRBD1|few|TRBJ2-2|TRBV5-6
TGTGCCAGCAGCTTGAGGACAGGGGTGAACACCGGGGAGCTGTTTTTT
CASSLRTGVNTGELFF
>TRBD1|NA|TRBJ2-5|TRBV30
TGTGCCTGGGCCGGGACAGGGGATGAGACCCAGTACTTC
CAWAGTGDETQYF
>NA|NA|TRBJ2-7|TRBV5-1
TGCGCCAGCAGCTATGACAGGCCCCTGTACGAGCAGTACTTC
CASSYDRPLYEQYF
>NA|NA|TRBJ2-7|TRBV21-1
TGTGCCAGCAGCAAACGTGAGACTAGCGGGACGTCGGTCCACGAGCAGTACTTC
CASSKRETSGTSVHEQYF
>TRBD1|NA|TRBJ1-2|TRBV6-5
TGTGCCAGCAGGCGGACAGGGACTAACTATGGCTACACCTTC
CASRRTGTNYGYTF
>TRBD1|few|TRBJ1-2|TRBV5-4
TGTGCCAGCAGTCTCGGACAGGGAGTATATGGCTACACCTTC
CASSLGQGVYGYTF
>TRBD1|NA|TRBJ1-4|TRBV5-1
TGCGCCAGCAGCTCGACAGGGGCCCTTAATGAAAAACTGTTTTTT
CASSSTGALNEKLFF
>TRBD1|NA|TRBJ1-5|TRBV19
TGTGCCAGTACCGGGACAGGGATTGGCAATCAGCCCCAGCATTTT
CASTGTGIGNQPQHF
>NA|NA|TRBJ2-2|TRBV7-3
TGTGCCAGCAGCTTATTCCCCCAGGGGGGAACCGGGGAGCTGTTTTTT
CASSLFPQGGTGELFF
>NA|NA|TRBJ1-1|TRBV7-2
TGTGCCAGCAGCTTTTTAGTTCTGGGGGCTAACACTGAAGCTTTCTTT
CASSFLVLGANTEAFF
>NA|NA|TRBJ2-3|TRBV6-5
TGTGCCAGCAGTTACAGTACAGCCCGCACAGATACGCAGTATTTT
CASSYSTARTDTQYF
>NA|NA|TRBJ1-5|TRBV20-1
TGCAGTGCTAGTGGCGGGGGCCCGACTGATCAGCCCCAGCATTTT
CSASGGGPTDQPQHF
>NA|NA|TRBJ1-2|TRBV5-6
TGTGCCAGCAGCTTAGTCTATCCCGAGGTCGGCTACACCTTC
CASSLVYPEVGYTF
>NA|NA|TRBJ1-6|TRBV7-9
TGTGCCAGCAGCTTAGGAGACAGGCCTAATTCACCCCTCCACTTT
CASSLGDRPNSPLHF
>NA|NA|TRBJ2-2|TRBV15
TGTGCCACCAGCAAACAGTGGCTAGCCTCGAACACCGGGGAGCTGTTTTTT
CATSKQWLASNTGELFF
>NA|NA|TRBJ1-2|TRBV19
TGTGCCAGTAGTAGCCTAGTGGCCTATGGCTACACCTTC
CASSSLVAYGYTF
>TRBD2|few|TRBJ2-1|TRBV24-1
TGTGCCACCAGTGATAGCTATAGCGGGATCTTGAATGAGCAGTTCTTC
CATSDSYSGILNEQFF
>NA|NA|TRBJ1-2|TRBV10-1
TGCGCCAGCAGTGAACAACAGTACTATGGCTACACCTTC
CASSEQQYYGYTF
>TRBD1|NA|TRBJ2-7|TRBV11-2
TGTGCCAGCAGCCCGACGACAGGGGGGGGCCTTTACGAGCAGTACTTC
CASSPTTGGGLYEQYF
>TRBD2|NA|TRBJ2-7|TRBV7-9
TGTGCCTCACCGGGGGGGGTCCTCTACGAGCAGTACTTC
CASPGGVLYEQYF
>TRBD2|NA|TRBJ2-3|TRBV7-9
TGTGCCAGCAGCTCCGGACTAGCGGGAGGGCGCACAGATACGCAGTATTTT
CASSSGLAGGRTDTQYF
>NA|NA|TRBJ2-5|TRBV6-6
TGTGCCGGGGGGACGGGAGAGACCCAGTACTTC
CAGGTGETQYF
>TRBD1|few|TRBJ1-2|TRBV5-5
TGTGCCAGCAGCTGGGGGACAGGAGGGTCTGGCTATGGCTACACCTTC
CASSWGTGGSGYGYTF
>NA|NA|TRBJ1-2|TRBV14
TGTGCCAGCAGCCAACGTGGACTCACATATGGCTACACCTTC
CASSQRGLTYGYTF
>TRBD2|once|TRBJ2-7|TRBV7-9
TGTGCCAGCAGCTTAGGTCTAGCGGGAGGGGGATCCTACGAGCAGTACTTC
CASSLGLAGGGSYEQYF
>TRBD2|once|TRBJ2-1|TRBV30
TGTGCCTGGGGAGGACTAGCGGGAGGCTACAATGAGCAGTTCTTC
CAWGGLAGGYNEQFF
>NA|NA|TRBJ1-5|TRBV28
TGTGCCAGCAGTTTAGGGCATACTAGTGGGCCCCAGCATTTT
CASSLGHTSGPQHF
>TRBD1|NA|TRBJ1-4|TRBV27
TGTGCCAGCAGTTCGACAGGGGGCATGGAAAAACTGTTTTTT
CASSSTGGMEKLFF
>NA|few|TRBJ2-1|TRBV5-5
TGTGCCAGCAGCCTGATCTCGCACGGCAATGAGCAGTTCTTC
CASSLISHGNEQFF
>TRBD1|NA|TRBJ1-3|TRBV4-3
TGCGCCAGCAGCCAATCAACAGGGGGCTGGGACGTACGGTATTTT
CASSQSTGGWDVRYF
>TRBD2|NA|TRBJ2-7|TRBV27
TGTGCCAGCAGGTTACTAGCGGGAGGCGGTTGGGAGCAGTACTTC
CASRLLAGGGWEQYF
>TRBD2|few|TRBJ2-3|TRBV7-2
TGTGCCAGCAGCTTGTCGAGCGGGAGTGGTGATACGCAGTATTTT
CASSLSSGSGDTQYF
>NA|NA|TRBJ2-3|TRBV11-2
TGTGCCAGCAGCCCTACGACAGGCACAGATACGCAGTATTTT
CASSPTTGTDTQYF
>TRBD1|NA|TRBJ2-1|TRBV12-5
TGTGCTGGGCGACAGGGAGCCTACAATGAGCAGTTCTTC
CAGRQGAYNEQFF
>TRBD2|NA|TRBJ2-5|TRBV12-5
TGTGCTAGTGGTTTGAGCGGGGGCGAGACCCAGTACTTC
CASGLSGGETQYF